This T cell receptor beta chain originates from a study of blood T cell repertoires in COVID-19. Overall study: Donors in the United States, Italy and Spain gave samples during acute or convalescent COVID-19. PBMCs, B-cell-depleted T cells, or T cells were the source of the cDNA or gDNA that made up the material.

Clones were sequenced by immunoSEQ multiplex PCR, and TCRdb holds only the in-frame ones, with some missing. Of 65,000 to 95,000 clones listed, roughly 87% are singletons. The V gene's germline CDR1 is SGHKS and CDR2 YYEKEE (reference sequence). The CDR3 consists of 18 residues. The V gene end was trimmed by 3 bases and the J gene end by 5 bases; junction bases not matched to a gene: 19. The sequenced sample was peripheral blood. This sequence was found in a man aged 25-45 years with acute or convalescent COVID-19. J is TRBJ2-5 and V is TRBV5-5, with 7 bases identical to TRBD2. The CDR3 coding sequence is TGTGCCAGCAGCTGGGGACTACAGACTCACGGCGGGTTGGAGACCCAGTACTTC. This encodes CASSWGLQTHGGLETQYF.